The rows below give T cell receptor beta chains drawn from one sample of a study of T-cell memory formation after mild COVID-19. Via MiXCR, TCRdb re-called the 5' RACE reads, giving one row per CDR3 protein. The sample lists 350,000 to 400,000 distinct CDR3 sequences, about an eighth occurring once. Sequencing was carried out using PBMCs or a T cell subset sorted from them (not recorded which). Every receptor here comes from a man younger than 30 who had mild COVID-19 (a few samples of this study predate the infection). Cell type and time point are not known. The CDR3 runs from the conserved cysteine through the conserved F or W. D genes are given only for firm matches. The size of a clone is reported for some rows only, either as once, few or many, or as a class for expanded clones.

TRBV18	few	TRBJ2-5	NA	CASSPTAVQETQYF	TGTGCCAGCTCACCAACGGCGGTACAAGAGACCCAGTACTTC
TRBV20-1	few	TRBJ1-5	NA	CSARNRAWNQPQHF	TGCAGTGCTAGAAACAGGGCTTGGAATCAGCCCCAGCATTTT
TRBV20-1	NA	TRBJ2-1	NA	CSATPRGVDEQFF	TGCAGTGCTACCCCCAGGGGGGTGGATGAGCAGTTCTTC
TRBV11-2	NA	TRBJ2-5	NA	CASSFLFGAGAVGETQYF	TGTGCCAGCAGCTTTCTCTTTGGGGCGGGGGCCGTCGGAGAGACCCAGTACTTC
TRBV7-2	NA	TRBJ2-5	NA	CASSFISQETQYF	TGTGCCAGCAGCTTTATTAGCCAAGAGACCCAGTACTTC
TRBV11-2	NA	TRBJ2-1	TRBD2	CASSWIGGANEQFF	TGTGCCAGCAGCTGGATCGGGGGGGCCAATGAGCAGTTCTTC
TRBV25-1	NA	TRBJ1-2	NA	CASSDLASENYGYTF	TGTGCCAGCAGTGATTTGGCCAGTGAGAACTATGGCTACACCTTC
TRBV6-2/TRBV6-3	few	TRBJ2-7	NA	CASSFSATYEQYF	TGTGCCAGCAGTTTTTCCGCTACCTACGAGCAGTACTTC
TRBV4-1	many	TRBJ1-3	NA	CASSQAVSIGDTIYF	TGCGCCAGCAGCCAAGCGGTTTCGATCGGTGACACCATATATTTT
TRBV5-1	NA	TRBJ2-3	TRBD2	CASSFGTSGGFTDTQYF	TGCGCCAGCAGCTTCGGGACTAGCGGGGGGTTCACAGATACGCAGTATTTT
TRBV28	NA	TRBJ2-1	TRBD2	CASIISGGPQFF	TGTGCCAGCATCATTAGCGGGGGGCCGCAGTTCTTC
TRBV6-5	many	TRBJ2-2	NA	CASSYGYTGELFF	TGTGCCAGCAGTTACGGGTACACCGGGGAGCTGTTTTTT
TRBV7-2	NA	TRBJ2-5	TRBD2	CASSSAPAGVQETQYF	TGTGCCAGCAGCTCAGCTCCGGCGGGGGTACAAGAGACCCAGTACTTC
TRBV5-1	many	TRBJ1-3	NA	CASSPVIGFSGNTIYF	TGCGCCAGCAGCCCGGTTATCGGCTTTTCTGGAAACACCATATATTTT
TRBV5-1	NA	TRBJ2-2	TRBD2	CASSLSAGGNTGELFF	TGCGCCAGCAGCTTGAGCGCGGGGGGGAACACCGGTGAGCTGTTTTTT
TRBV11-2	NA	TRBJ2-2	NA	CASSLSPDRGELFF	TGTGCCAGCAGCTTATCCCCAGACCGGGGGGAGCTGTTTTTT
TRBV12-3/TRBV12-4	many	TRBJ2-1	NA	CASTPVGGSHREQFF	TGTGCCAGTACCCCCGTAGGGGGTTCCCACCGTGAGCAGTTCTTC
TRBV20-1	few	TRBJ2-3	NA	CSASRGLGTDTQYF	TGCAGTGCTAGTCGGGGGCTGGGCACAGATACGCAGTATTTT
TRBV4-3	few	TRBJ1-2	TRBD1	CASSRDRGLSYGYTF	TGCGCCAGCAGCCGCGACAGGGGGCTAAGCTATGGCTACACCTTC
TRBV12-3/TRBV12-4	many	TRBJ2-1	NA	CASSLAVYSYNEQFF	TGTGCCAGCAGTTTAGCGGTTTACTCTTACAATGAGCAGTTCTTC
TRBV12-3/TRBV12-4	few	TRBJ2-2	NA	CASSFGGPLNTGELFF	TGTGCCAGCAGTTTCGGAGGGCCACTGAACACCGGGGAGCTGTTTTTT
TRBV4-1	many	TRBJ2-3	NA	CASSQVGGEADTQYF	TGCGCCAGCAGCCAAGTGGGGGGCGAGGCAGATACGCAGTATTTT
TRBV7-9	once	TRBJ2-5	TRBD2	CASSPRTSGGLRETQYF	TGTGCCAGCAGCCCTCGGACTAGCGGGGGGCTAAGGGAGACCCAGTACTTC
TRBV7-3	few	TRBJ2-5	NA	CASSFYPGETQYF	TGTGCCAGCAGCTTTTACCCGGGAGAGACCCAGTACTTC
TRBV12-3/TRBV12-4	many	TRBJ1-5	NA	CASSFMGQSFDQPQHF	TGTGCCAGCAGTTTTATGGGACAATCCTTCGATCAGCCCCAGCATTTT
TRBV20-1	once	TRBJ2-4	NA	CSAPLPAKNIQYF	TGCAGTGCACCCTTACCAGCCAAAAACATTCAGTACTTC
TRBV7-3	NA	TRBJ2-3	TRBD1	CASSLRGQGKYTQYF	TGTGCCAGCAGCTTAAGAGGACAGGGGAAATATACGCAGTATTTT
TRBV5-1	few	TRBJ2-5	NA	CASTRGYQETQYF	TGCGCCAGCACGAGGGGCTACCAAGAGACCCAGTACTTC
TRBV4-2	few	TRBJ1-2	TRBD1	CASSHADRDGSGYTF	TGTGCCAGCAGCCATGCCGACAGGGATGGAAGTGGCTACACCTTC
TRBV6-5	few	TRBJ1-2	NA	CASRTGTAYGYTF	TGTGCCAGCAGAACCGGGACGGCTTATGGCTACACCTTC
TRBV12-5	few	TRBJ2-3	NA	CASQYTDTQYF	TGTGCTAGTCAATATACAGATACGCAGTATTTT
TRBV5-1	many	TRBJ2-7	NA	CASSATGTGNYEQYF	TGCGCCAGCAGCGCCACCGGGACTGGAAACTACGAGCAGTACTTC
TRBV4-3	few	TRBJ2-1	NA	CASSLHRVDNEQFF	TGCGCCAGCAGCCTCCACAGGGTTGACAATGAGCAGTTCTTC
TRBV7-2	NA	TRBJ2-1	NA	CASSRDRRGSYNEQFF	TGTGCCAGCAGTCGGGACAGGCGGGGGTCCTACAATGAGCAGTTCTTC
TRBV25-1	few	TRBJ1-2	TRBD1	CASSVTGTGGFGYTF	TGTGCCAGCAGTGTTACCGGGACAGGGGGCTTTGGCTACACCTTC
TRBV4-3	few	TRBJ1-1	NA	CASSPGQSGQLNTEAFF	TGCGCCAGCAGCCCCGGACAGAGCGGACAGTTGAACACTGAAGCTTTCTTT
TRBV21-1	few	TRBJ1-2	NA	CATNPVREDYGYTF	TGTGCCACTAACCCAGTCCGAGAAGACTATGGCTACACCTTC
TRBV19	NA	TRBJ1-1	TRBD1	CASSSPGQGIMNTEAFF	TGTGCCAGTAGTTCTCCGGGACAGGGGATCATGAACACTGAAGCTTTCTTT
TRBV4-1	few	TRBJ2-7	TRBD2	CASSPQGLAGVEQYF	TGCGCCAGCAGCCCACAGGGACTAGCGGGGGTCGAGCAGTACTTC
TRBV5-6	NA	TRBJ2-3	TRBD1	CASSSGTGGNTDTQYF	TGTGCCAGCAGCTCCGGGACAGGGGGCAACACAGATACGCAGTATTTT
TRBV30	few	TRBJ1-5	NA	CAWSVTGRGQPQHF	TGTGCCTGGAGTGTTACAGGGCGGGGGCAGCCCCAGCATTTT
TRBV5-1	NA	TRBJ2-3	NA	CASSFLGGNTDTQYF	TGCGCCAGCAGCTTCCTCGGGGGAAACACAGATACGCAGTATTTT
TRBV14	few	TRBJ1-2	NA	CASSQGQLYGYTF	TGTGCCAGCAGCCAAGGACAGCTATATGGCTACACCTTC
TRBV12-3/TRBV12-4	NA	TRBJ1-1	NA	CASSSHGGQEAFF	TGTGCCAGCAGTTCCCATGGGGGGCAGGAAGCTTTCTTT
TRBV4-3	NA	TRBJ1-1	NA	CASSQSGEGTEAFF	TGCGCCAGCAGCCAGTCAGGGGAGGGGACTGAAGCTTTCTTT
TRBV20-1	few	TRBJ1-6	TRBD1	CSAGQFESPLHF	TGCAGTGCGGGACAGTTCGAATCGCCCCTCCACTTT
TRBV3-1	NA	TRBJ2-5	NA	CASSLITLGAKETQYF	TGTGCCAGCAGCCTGATTACCCTAGGGGCTAAAGAGACCCAGTACTTC
TRBV29-1	NA	TRBJ1-2	NA	CSVTGMKGYTF	TGCAGCGTTACAGGGATGAAGGGCTACACCTTC
TRBV6-5	NA	TRBJ2-7	TRBD1	CATGQGAEQYF	TGTGCCACGGGACAGGGGGCCGAGCAGTACTTC
TRBV7-9	NA	TRBJ2-3	NA	CARRQFSTDTQYF	TGTGCCAGGAGGCAGTTCAGCACAGATACGCAGTATTTT
TRBV7-8	NA	TRBJ2-2	TRBD1	CASSAGQGFTGELFF	TGTGCCAGCAGCGCCGGACAGGGGTTCACCGGGGAGCTGTTTTTT
TRBV12-3/TRBV12-4	NA	TRBJ2-2	NA	CASSHRGPNTGELFF	TGTGCCAGCAGCCACCGGGGGCCAAACACCGGGGAGCTGTTTTTT
TRBV6-5	NA	TRBJ2-4	NA	CASSPLTGPDIQYF	TGTGCCAGCAGTCCCCTAACAGGGCCCGACATTCAGTACTTC
TRBV20-1	few	TRBJ1-1	NA	CSARGGRANTEAFF	TGCAGTGCTAGAGGAGGGAGGGCGAACACTGAAGCTTTCTTT
TRBV12-3/TRBV12-4	few	TRBJ2-7	NA	CASSSGGSYEQYF	TGTGCCAGCAGTTCCGGGGGTAGTTACGAGCAGTACTTC
TRBV2	few	TRBJ2-1	NA	CASSENPRGVNEQFF	TGTGCCAGCAGTGAAAATCCCCGGGGCGTCAATGAGCAGTTCTTC
TRBV5-1	NA	TRBJ2-1	NA	CASTHSTRGAEYNEQFF	TGCGCCAGCACACACTCGACTCGGGGGGCGGAGTACAATGAGCAGTTCTTC